Each of the 20 T cell receptor beta chains below was sequenced from the same sample in a study of CXCR3-negative and CXCR3-positive naive CD8 T cells. 5' RACE that incorporated UMI labels was used to prepare the TRB cDNA libraries. TCRdb re-analyzed the 5' RACE reads; it lists each CDR3 protein once, without DNA. The sample totals around 63,000 distinct CDR3 sequences. Overall study findings and caveats: TRB CDR3 hydrophobicity was greater in CXCR3-positive naive cells than in CXCR3-negative naive cells.

Their antigen targets remain unknown. The specimen sequenced was naive CXCR3+ CD8+ T cells from blood. The subset is: CD45RO-CCR7+CD27+CD95- naive CD8+ T cells expressing CXCR3 (TNR3+). The receptors were sampled from a human donor in good health. Some clones in this sample may be carry-over from other donors' samples.

The V and J genes are TRBV6-5 and TRBJ1-4; the D call of TRBD1 rests on TCRdb alone, since no DNA is present to check it. Germline lookup yields CDR1 MNHEY and CDR2 SVGAGI. This CDR3 is 13 amino acids long. This CDR3 is CASSYTSGGKLFF.

This rearrangement joins TRBV12-3 or TRBV12-4 to TRBJ1-1; as DNA is missing, the TRBD1 call by TCRdb cannot be tested. This CDR3 has 15 amino acids. The CDR3 sequence is CATSIGQGAGTEAFF.

V and J are TRBV7-9 and TRBJ1-5. From germline, CDR1 is SEHNR and CDR2 FQNEAQ (reference sequence). The CDR3 totals 13 residues. CDR3 in amino acids: CDSSLPAGQPQHF. The variable domain in full, with the rest retrieved from reference TRBV7-9 and TRBJ1-5, is DTGVSQNPRHKITKRGQNVTFRCDPISEHNRLYWYRQTLGQGPEFLTYFQNEAQLEKSRLLSDRFSAERPKGSFSTLEIQRTEQGDSAMYLCDSSLPAGQPQHFGDGTRLSIL.

The chain joins TRBV14 to TRBJ1-2. This CDR3 comprises 13 residues. Germline values: CDR1 SGHDN, CDR2 FVKESK. Here the CDR3 reads CASSQDHYYGYTF.

This chain links TRBV20-1 with TRBJ1-1; the TCRdb D gene call, TRBD1, has no DNA to confirm it. This CDR3 comprises 12 residues. The germline CDR1 and CDR2 sequences are DFQATT and SNEGSKA (reference sequence). CDR3 amino acids: CSAIRGDTEAFF.

The V gene is TRBV28, the J gene TRBJ2-7. This CDR3 comprises 14 residues. From germline, CDR1 is MDHEN and CDR2 SYDVKM. The CDR3 loop reads CASSSETSSYEQYF.

The J gene is TRBJ2-4, the V gene TRBV5-1; as DNA is missing, the TRBD1 call by TCRdb cannot be tested. The CDR3 has 17 residues. The germline V gene has CDR1 SGHRS and CDR2 YFSETQ. The CDR3: CASSGDGAFLAKNIQYF.

This chain joins TRBV7-3 and TRBJ2-6; the TRBD2 assignment by TCRdb is unverifiable without DNA. The V gene's germline CDR1 is SGHTA and CDR2 FQGTGA. This CDR3 spans 16 amino acids. CDR3 region: CASSLGTLAGANVLTF.

This chain uses TRBV20-1 with TRBJ2-7. The germline CDR1 and CDR2 sequences are DFQATT and SNEGSKA (reference sequence). CDR3 length equals 12 residues. The CDR3 reads CSARLGTYEQYF.

This chain uses TRBV12-3 or TRBV12-4 with TRBJ1-1. CDR3 size: 13 residues. The CDR3 here is CASSLGANTEAFF.

The J gene is TRBJ1-3, the V gene TRBV7-9; TCRdb's assignment of TRBD1 cannot be checked, as there is no DNA. CDR3 length: 14 residues. CDR1 SEHNR and CDR2 FQNEAQ come from the germline V gene (reference sequence). The CDR3 is CASSSGTAGNTIYF.

V usage is TRBV12-3 or TRBV12-4 and J usage is TRBJ1-5; TCRdb proposes TRBD1, but this gene call is untestable without DNA. The CDR3 runs 14 residues. CDR3 sequence: CASKGQGSNQPQHF.

The chain is built from TRBV5-1 and TRBJ2-7; without DNA, the TCRdb call of TRBD2 cannot be checked. This CDR3 has 15 residues. Germline values: CDR1 SGHRS, CDR2 YFSETQ. CDR3 sequence: CASSGTSGGWEEQYF. Looking up the rest from reference TRBV5-1 and TRBJ2-7 gives the full variable domain: KAGVTQTPRYLIKTRGQQVTLSCSPISGHRSVSWYQQTPGQGLQFLFEYFSETQRNKGNFPGRFSGRQFSNSRSEMNVSTLELGDSALYLCASSGTSGGWEEQYFGPGTRLTVT.

The V call is TRBV6-5, the J call TRBJ2-2. The germline V gene encodes CDR1 MNHEY and CDR2 SVGAGI. The CDR3 runs to 16 residues. The CDR3 protein is CASSYSMGTNTGELFF.

The chain has TRBV29-1 and TRBJ2-7; TCRdb's D call, TRBD1, is unchecked because there is no DNA. The V gene's germline CDR1 is SQVTM and CDR2 ANQGSEA. CDR3 length equals 12 residues. The CDR3 reads CSVKRRDYEQYF.

This rearrangement joins TRBV12-3 or TRBV12-4 to TRBJ2-1; TCRdb picks TRBD1, but there is no DNA to check that call. The CDR3 sequence is 14 residues long. The CDR3 spells CASSRTGGSNEQFF.

V usage is TRBV25-1 and J usage is TRBJ2-7; without DNA, the TCRdb call of TRBD1 cannot be checked. CDR3 length: 13 residues. The germline V gene has CDR1 MGHDK and CDR2 SYGVNS. CDR3: CASSDYAGNEQYF.

The chain employs TRBV12-3 or TRBV12-4 and TRBJ2-7. The CDR3 runs 12 residues. CDR3 sequence: CASSLVGHEQYF.

The V gene is TRBV28, the J gene TRBJ2-4; TCRdb's D call of TRBD1 is untestable without DNA. CDR1 is MDHEN and CDR2 is SYDVKM in the germline V gene. This CDR3 has 15 amino acids. The chain's CDR3 is CASPRQGIHQNIQYF. The full variable domain, completed using reference TRBV28 and TRBJ2-4, is DVKVTQSSRYLVKRTGEKVFLECVQDMDHENMFWYRQDPGLGLRLIYFSYDVKMKEKGDIPEGYSVSREKKERFSLILESASTNQTSMYLCASPRQGIHQNIQYFGAGTRLSVL.

This chain uses TRBV5-1 with TRBJ1-1; TCRdb reports TRBD1, a call that lacks DNA to check it against. The CDR3 runs to 14 residues. CDR1 SGHRS and CDR2 YFSETQ come from the germline V gene. CDR3 loop: CASTFGQGSTEAFF.